This T cell receptor (beta chain) emerged from a study of T cells in tumors after PD-1 blockade. General study results and limits: Some novel exhausted tumor clones appeared in pre-treatment blood, suggesting peripheral recruitment.

Germline V CDR1 and CDR2: SGHNT, YYREEE (reference sequence). J was trimmed by 2 bases and V by 7 bases; bases with no gene match: 5. There are 14 residues in the CDR3. The method was immunoSEQ multiplex PCR; TCRdb's version includes in-frame clones alone and lacks a portion of them. The sample yields around 50,000 clones, roughly 79% seen once. In the case of this clone: Its antigen is unknown.

The source of this sequence is a human donor with basal cell carcinoma. This sample comprised PBMCs, obtained before anti-PD-1 treatment. The chain is built from TRBV5-4 and TRBJ2-3, with 9 bases lining up with TRBD2. The CDR3 region is CASGSGGYTDTQYF. CDR3 coding DNA: TGTGCCAGCGGTAGCGGGGGCTACACAGATACGCAGTATTTT.